This TCR beta chain was retrieved from a study of shared clonotypes between healthy human individuals. The CDR3 has 11 residues. Per the germline V gene, CDR1 is DFQATT and CDR2 is SNEGSKA (reference sequence). The V end was cut by 7 bases, the J end by 10 bases, with 16 bases between. Using immunoSEQ multiplex PCR, the repertoire was profiled, and TCRdb retains in-frame clones only, with some absent. The sample lists some 900,000 clones, roughly 72% occurring once. This clone has more than one count but fewer than ten. The sequence derives from a man aged 18 to 29 in good health. The rearrangement links TRBV20-1 to TRBJ1-1; D may be TRBD1 (6 bases). The material sequenced was memory CD4+ T cells sorted from blood. The subset denotes: CD45RA-negative fraction. CDR3 loop: CSVTRGGVAFF. As DNA, the CDR3 is TGCAGTGTCACCAGGGGAGGGGTAGCTTTCTTT.